A selection of T cell receptor beta chains follows, all from one sample in a study of T cell responses to AZD1222 COVID-19 vaccine. Data came from immunoSEQ multiplex PCR; TCRdb stores just in-frame clones and leaves some out. Of 100,000 to 120,000 clones listed, 81% are singletons. The specimen was peripheral blood, collected on day 0 of AZD1222 vaccination. The source of these receptors is an adult in good health. CDR3s include the opening cysteine and the closing phenylalanine or tryptophan. For some rows the clone size is stated as once, few or many, or as a class when expanded; others skip it.

j_call clone_size v_call cdr3_aa
TRBJ2-6 once TRBV9 CASSVGGVSGANVLTF
TRBJ1-6 few TRBV15 CATSRVGYSNNSPLHF
TRBJ1-6 - TRBV28 CASTPGGVNRSPLHF
TRBJ2-3 - TRBV11-2 CASSSWTGEIGGDTQYF
TRBJ2-1 - TRBV7-2 CASSLGYQGGSEQFF
TRBJ1-1 - TRBV10-3 CAISGTGRRTEAFF
TRBJ1-1 few TRBV7-2 CASSLSGPKTSGAFF
TRBJ1-2 - TRBV4-3 CASSQESGGTAYGYTF
TRBJ2-1 - TRBV5-5 CASSLATTYKGYNEQFF
TRBJ2-3 - TRBV28 CASYRGNTDTQYF
TRBJ1-3 - TRBV6-2/TRBV6-3 CASSQPPTSGNTIYF
TRBJ2-1 - TRBV9 CASSPWRGSSYNEQFF
TRBJ2-5 - TRBV5-1 CARGGGPLETQYF
TRBJ1-6 - TRBV7-3 CASSSGQYNSPLHF
TRBJ2-5 - TRBV18 CASSPGQQETQYF
TRBJ2-2 - TRBV3-1/TRBV3-2 CASSPPAVPGRNTGELFF
TRBJ1-2 - TRBV2 CASSEAYGYTF
TRBJ1-2 - TRBV9 CASSVDPGRENYGYTF
TRBJ2-3 once TRBV28 CASRNRGSRDTQYF
TRBJ2-7 once TRBV19 CASSSHRGPGEQYF
TRBJ1-6 once TRBV15 CATSRENRDSPLHF
TRBJ2-3 - TRBV7-2 CASSLGGLLADTQYF
TRBJ2-2 - TRBV4-3 CASSKGQEGTGELFF
TRBJ1-5 - TRBV6-2/TRBV6-3 CASSSGLGTGGGSQPQHF
TRBJ2-7 - TRBV6-5 CASSYSRQGGQYF
TRBJ2-5 - TRBV7-2 CASSRLGGKETQYF
TRBJ2-5 - TRBV18 CASSYTSGRETQYF
TRBJ1-6 - TRBV7-2 CASSPGQGYSPLHF
TRBJ2-2 - TRBV11-2 CASSLTSGRSTGELFF
TRBJ2-1 - TRBV19 CASSQPREGAYNEQFF
TRBJ2-7 - TRBV2 CASRKQGPYEQYF
TRBJ1-4 - TRBV29-1 CSVAGRGREKLFF
TRBJ1-4 once TRBV4-3 CASSQMSGRPNEKLFF
TRBJ1-2 few TRBV28 CASSSGARRGYTF
TRBJ1-4 - TRBV4-3 CASSRTGSGNEKLFF
TRBJ2-5 few TRBV3-1/TRBV3-2 CASSQGASPVETQYF
TRBJ2-7 - TRBV28 CASSLRQGNYEQYF
TRBJ1-1 once TRBV9 CASSPRGQVNTEAFF
TRBJ1-1 - TRBV27 CASSLLVNTEAFF
TRBJ1-2 - TRBV10-2 CASRVGQEVGYTF
TRBJ1-1 - TRBV21-1 CASSTVSHTFHEETLNTEAFF
TRBJ1-6 - TRBV7-3 CASSPGARSYNSPLHF
TRBJ2-7 - TRBV6-6 CASKGAQTYEQYF
TRBJ1-2 - TRBV18 CASSGQRGDYGYTF
TRBJ1-6 - TRBV7-2 CASTPQGARNSPLHF
TRBJ2-2 - TRBV4-3 CASSQQPNTGELFF
TRBJ2-7 few TRBV7-7 CASSPQGRLAEQYF
TRBJ2-7 - TRBV6-2/TRBV6-3 CASSYSSVDTLLSYEQYF
TRBJ2-7 - TRBV7-2 CASSPWTGVSGEQYF
TRBJ1-2 - TRBV28 CASSLLTGGRGYTF
TRBJ2-2 - TRBV19 CASKPGQGGIGELFF
TRBJ1-2 few TRBV29-1 CSAWDSLYGYTF
TRBJ1-6 few TRBV19 CASSIPGNNSPLHF
TRBJ2-1 - TRBV19 CASREGPASYNEQFF
TRBJ1-3 once TRBV6-1 CASSEGAGGNTIYF
TRBJ1-3 - TRBV18 CASSSGQRSGNTIYF
TRBJ2-1 - TRBV5-6 CASSLLWNEQFF
TRBJ1-2 many TRBV5-1 CASSPGSYANYGYTF
TRBJ2-2 - TRBV6-5 CASSFAGTGGPGELFF